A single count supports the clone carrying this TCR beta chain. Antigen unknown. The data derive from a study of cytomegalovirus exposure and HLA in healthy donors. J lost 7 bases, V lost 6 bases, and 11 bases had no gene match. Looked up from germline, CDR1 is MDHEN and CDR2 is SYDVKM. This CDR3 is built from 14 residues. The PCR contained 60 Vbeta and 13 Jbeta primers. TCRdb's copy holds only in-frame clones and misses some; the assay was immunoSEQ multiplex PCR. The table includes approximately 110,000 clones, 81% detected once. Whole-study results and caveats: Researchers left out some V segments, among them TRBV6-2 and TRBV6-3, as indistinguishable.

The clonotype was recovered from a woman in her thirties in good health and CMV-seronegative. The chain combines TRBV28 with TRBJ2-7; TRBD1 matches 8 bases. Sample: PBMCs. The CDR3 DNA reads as TGTGCCAGCAGACACCCCCGGACAGGGCTAGAGCAGTACTTC. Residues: CASRHPRTGLEQYF.